The text below deals with one T cell receptor (beta chain). This entry is derived from a study of blood T cell repertoires in COVID-19. Whole-study context: Samples of COVID-19 (acute and convalescent) were obtained from the United States, Italy and Spain.

The germline V gene has CDR1 LGHDT and CDR2 YNNKEL (reference sequence). The CDR3 extends over 14 amino acids. Trimming at V came to 4 bases and at J to 3 bases, leaving 2 bases not matched to a gene. This study enrolled people aged roughly 18 to 100 from around 26 US geographic areas. Two consecutive negative NP/OP PCR tests, clearance, or resolved symptoms defined Cohort 3 recovery. TCRdb's table, derived via immunoSEQ multiplex PCR, lists solely in-frame clones and lacks some. Among 260,000 or so clones, around 84% were seen once, and the ten largest hold roughly 15%. This sequence joins TRBV3-1 (or the pseudogene TRBV3-2) and TRBJ2-7, with TRBD1 identical over 11 bases. The sequence was collected from a man aged 18 to 30 who had recovered from COVID-19. Sequenced input: PBMCs or T cells enriched from blood (not recorded which). The CDR3 DNA sequence: TGTGCCAGCAGCCGGGGGACAGGGGGCTACGAGCAGTACTTC. Protein: CASSRGTGGYEQYF.